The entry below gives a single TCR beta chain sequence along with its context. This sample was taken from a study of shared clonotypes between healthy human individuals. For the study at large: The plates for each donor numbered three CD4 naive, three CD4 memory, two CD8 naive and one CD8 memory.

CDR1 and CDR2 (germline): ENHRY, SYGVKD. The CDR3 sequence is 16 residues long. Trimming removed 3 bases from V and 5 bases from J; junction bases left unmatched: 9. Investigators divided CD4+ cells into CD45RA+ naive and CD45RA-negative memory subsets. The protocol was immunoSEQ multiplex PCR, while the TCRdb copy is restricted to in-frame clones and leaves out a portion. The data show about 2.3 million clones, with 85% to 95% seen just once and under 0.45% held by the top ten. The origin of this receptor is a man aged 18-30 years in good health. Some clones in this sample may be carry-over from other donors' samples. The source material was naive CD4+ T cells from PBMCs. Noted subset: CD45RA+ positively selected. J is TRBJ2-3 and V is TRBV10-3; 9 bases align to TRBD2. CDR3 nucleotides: TGTGCCATCAGTGATAGAGCTAGCGGGATCGGAGATACGCAGTATTTT. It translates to CAISDRASGIGDTQYF.